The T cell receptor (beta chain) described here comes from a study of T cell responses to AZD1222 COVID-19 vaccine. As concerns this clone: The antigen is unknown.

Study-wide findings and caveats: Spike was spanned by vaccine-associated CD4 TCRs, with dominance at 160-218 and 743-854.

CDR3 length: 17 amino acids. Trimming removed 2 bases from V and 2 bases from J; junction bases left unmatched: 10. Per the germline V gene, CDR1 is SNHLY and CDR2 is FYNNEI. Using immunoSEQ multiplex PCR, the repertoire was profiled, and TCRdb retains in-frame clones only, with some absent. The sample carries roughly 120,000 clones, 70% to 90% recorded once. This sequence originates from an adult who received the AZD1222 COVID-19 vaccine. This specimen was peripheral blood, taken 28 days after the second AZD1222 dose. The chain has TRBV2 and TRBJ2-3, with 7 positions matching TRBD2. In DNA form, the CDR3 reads TGTGCCAGCAGTGAATCCCCGGGAGGTCTGGTCACAGATACGCAGTATTTT. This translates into CASSESPGGLVTDTQYF.